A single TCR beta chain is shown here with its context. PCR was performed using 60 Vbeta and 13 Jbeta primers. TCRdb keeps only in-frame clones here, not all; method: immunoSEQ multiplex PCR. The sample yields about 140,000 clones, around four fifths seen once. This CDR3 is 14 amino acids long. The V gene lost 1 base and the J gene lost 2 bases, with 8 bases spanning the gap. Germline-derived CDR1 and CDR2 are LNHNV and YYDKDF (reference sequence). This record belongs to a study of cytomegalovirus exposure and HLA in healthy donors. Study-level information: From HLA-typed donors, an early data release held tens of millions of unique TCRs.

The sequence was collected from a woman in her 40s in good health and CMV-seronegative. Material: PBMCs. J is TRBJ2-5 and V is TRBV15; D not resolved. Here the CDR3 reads CATSRAQIQETQYF. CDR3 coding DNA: TGTGCCACCAGCAGAGCGCAGATACAAGAGACCCAGTACTTC.